These 14 T cell receptor beta chains came from one sample sequenced in a study of T cells in Graves' hyperthyroidism and ophthalmopathy. RNA transcripts gave rise to amplified TCR beta CDR3 regions. With the HTBI primer set, the TCR CDR3 went through a first round of RT-PCR. Each CDR3 protein is one row after TCRdb ran MiXCR on the multiplex PCR reads. This table holds 480,000 or so distinct CDR3 sequences, 40% to 55% found once. The specimen was peripheral blood or thyroid tissue (not recorded which). Receptors originate from an adult woman with Graves' disease, either hyperthyroidism or ophthalmopathy (not recorded which).

V and J are TRBV7-2 and TRBJ2-3; D is perhaps TRBD2 (6 bases). CDR3 size: 15 residues. The V and J ends lost 4 bases and 2 bases respectively, with 13 bases between them. Germline lookup yields CDR1 SGHTA and CDR2 FQGNSA. The CDR3: CASSSPGEVTDTQYF. CDR3 bases: TGTGCCAGCAGCTCCCCGGGAGAGGTCACAGATACGCAGTATTTT. The full variable domain, completed using reference TRBV7-2 and TRBJ2-3, is GAGVSQSPSNKVTEKGKDVELRCDPISGHTALYWYRQSLGQGLEFLIYFQGNSAPDKSGLPSDRFSAERTGGSVSTLTIQRTQQEDSAVYLCASSSPGEVTDTQYFGPGTRLTVL.

This clonotype was counted ten times or more. V usage is TRBV10-3 and J usage is TRBJ2-2, with TRBD2 identical over 11 bases. After removal of 4 bases from V and 5 bases from J, the junction contained 6 bases not matched to a gene. The length of the CDR3 is 16 residues. In germline, CDR1 is ENHRY, CDR2 SYGVKD. The CDR3 loop is CAISGTGTSGTGELFF. DNA of the CDR3: TGTGCCATCAGTGGGACCGGGACTAGCGGAACCGGGGAGCTGTTTTTT.

This clonotype appeared many times. At one boundary the junction diverges from the germline segment, which might be a read error. This chain links TRBV5-1 with TRBJ2-7; D possibly corresponds to TRBD1 (6 bases). The V gene's germline CDR1 is SGHRS and CDR2 YFSETQ. The CDR3 contains 13 residues. The CDR3 loop reads CASSLGGQYEQYF. The DNA of the CDR3 is TGTGCCAGCAGCTTAGGAGGACAGTACGAGCAGTACTTC.

This clonotype was counted between two and nine times. The V call is TRBV20-1, the J call TRBJ1-5; 7 bases are shared with TRBD1. Germline V lookup: CDR1 DFQATT, CDR2 SNEGSKA (reference sequence). The CDR3 runs to 15 residues. The V and J ends lost 4 bases and 4 bases, in that order; junction bases with no gene match: 10. The CDR3 sequence is CSATPGQNINQPQHF. The CDR3 DNA reads TGCAGTGCTACTCCGGGACAGAACATAAATCAGCCCCAGCATTTT.

The chain combines TRBV12-3 or TRBV12-4 with TRBJ2-2; 12 positions match TRBD1. J gave up 8 bases and V 6 bases, and 7 bases lay outside the gene matches. CDR3 length equals 15 residues. In DNA, the CDR3 is TGTGCCAGCAGACCGGGACAGGGGGCTAGGGGGGAGCTGTTTTTT. Its translation: CASRPGQGARGELFF.

This clonotype was recorded at least ten times. CDR3 coding DNA: TGCAGCGTCCTCTCCCCCCTAGCGGGAGTCGGCTACGAGCAGTACTTC. Its translation: CSVLSPLAGVGYEQYF. V is TRBV29-1 and J is TRBJ2-7; 10 positions match TRBD2. V was pared by 6 bases and J by 3 bases, with 14 bases of the junction left unmatched. The CDR3 has 16 amino acids. Germline CDR1 is SQVTM and CDR2 is ANQGSEA.

The V gene is TRBV4-3, the J gene TRBJ1-1; maybe TRBD1 (5 bases). Trimming cost V 2 bases and J 11 bases, with 18 bases left between them. Germline CDR1 reads LGHNA; CDR2 reads YSLEER. The CDR3 loop spans 14 amino acids. The CDR3 loop is CASSQLSVGGLAFF. The CDR3 DNA is TGCGCCAGCAGCCAATTATCAGTGGGGGGATTGGCTTTCTTT.

This clonotype was observed many times. In DNA form, the CDR3 reads TGCGCCAGCAGCTTGGGCCTAGCGGGAGGACGCTACGAGCAGTACTTC. Its protein is CASSLGLAGGRYEQYF. The chain couples TRBV5-1 to TRBJ2-7, with 11 bases lining up with TRBD2. Germline CDR1 and CDR2: SGHRS and YFSETQ. The CDR3 length is 16 residues. With 0 bases clipped from V and 3 bases from J, the junction kept 5 bases outside the gene matches.

This CDR3 is CASGAPSVTEAFF. In DNA form, the CDR3 reads TGTGCCAGTGGTGCACCGTCGGTCACTGAAGCTTTCTTT. J is TRBJ1-1 and V is TRBV12-3 or TRBV12-4, with D uncertain. The V end lost 9 bases, the J end lost 4 bases, and 15 bases lay between the germline ends. The CDR3 runs 13 residues.

The gene calls are TRBV2 and TRBJ2-2; 11 bases agree with TRBD2. With 7 bases clipped from V and 3 bases from J, the junction kept 10 bases outside the gene matches. Germline V lookup: CDR1 SNHLY, CDR2 FYNNEI. This CDR3 is 17 amino acids long. The CDR3 DNA reads TGTGCCAGCAAGGTTCTAGCGGGAGGTCTCGACACCGGGGAGCTGTTTTTT. Its translation is CASKVLAGGLDTGELFF.

There are many counts of this clonotype. The chain joins TRBV25-1 to TRBJ2-5; 10 bases agree with TRBD2. The CDR3 extends over 13 amino acids. CDR1 is MGHDK and CDR2 is SYGVNS in the germline V gene. Germline trimming cut 6 bases from V and 3 bases from J; bases unmatched to any gene: 1. CDR3 sequence: CASRLAGEETQYF. The CDR3, as DNA: TGTGCCAGCAGGCTAGCGGGAGAAGAGACCCAGTACTTC.

The rearrangement links TRBV7-2 to TRBJ2-5, with a tentative D call TRBD1 (6 bases). The DNA matches TRBJ2-7 better at its end, which makes the J call doubtful. The CDR3 runs 18 residues. Per germline, CDR1 SGHTA and CDR2 FQGNSA. CDR3 amino acids: CASSSQPTTGTHSYEQYF. The DNA of the CDR3 is TGTGCCAGCAGTTCACAACCCACGACAGGCACACACTCCTACGAGCAGTACTTC.

The rearrangement links TRBV9 to TRBJ1-1, with a possible D match to TRBD1 (5 bases). The V end lost 10 bases, the J end lost 4 bases, and 17 bases lay between the germline ends. CDR1 and CDR2 (germline): SGDLS, YYNGEE. The CDR3 has 13 residues. CDR3 bases: TGTGCCTCGGGGGTAGGGGTCCTCACTGAAGCTTTCTTT. Its protein is CASGVGVLTEAFF.

This clonotype was seen ten or more times. CDR3 nucleotide sequence: TGTGCCAGCAGCCTAAGACAGGGGGCTCAAGCTTTCTTT. Its translation is CASSLRQGAQAFF. This sequence joins TRBV7-2 and TRBJ1-1, with TRBD1 matching 10 bases. The trim removed 5 bases at V and 9 bases at J, leaving 6 bases unmatched. CDR1 and CDR2 from the germline V gene are SGHTA and FQGNSA. The CDR3 contains 13 residues.